This T cell receptor (beta chain) appears in the sequencing data of a study of Ad26.COV2.S vaccination and SARS-CoV-2 variants. Study-wide background: The authors gave Ad26.COV2.S intramuscularly, either once or twice 56 days apart. Whole-study findings and limits: Post-vaccination spike-specific CD8+ and CD4+ T cell responses reportedly had substantial breadth.

Germline assignment: CDR1 SGDLS and CDR2 YYNGEE. Unmatched junction bases numbered 18, after V lost 3 bases and J lost 10 bases. The CDR3 sequence is 19 residues long. Measured with immunoSEQ multiplex PCR; TCRdb has only the in-frame clones, and not every one. This table holds under 500,000 clones, around 92% found once. A remark on this clone: Its antigen is currently unknown.

Treatment indicated: around 19 received Ad26.COV2.S at low or high dose, single or two shots; a few received placebo; per-sample allocation not given. The study sampled participants on day 63 after the first vaccine or placebo injection. This chain links TRBV9 with TRBJ1-6; TRBD1 matches 11 bases. Sequences were derived from peripheral blood, sampled in a trial of Ad26.COV2.S vaccine versus placebo. The clonotype comes from a person between 18 and 65 years old who received the Ad26.COV2.S COVID-19 vaccine or a placebo. Here the CDR3 reads CASSARNTPGTGGKSPLHF. The CDR3 DNA reads as TGTGCCAGCAGCGCCCGAAACACCCCGGGGACAGGGGGTAAATCACCCCTCCACTTT.